Below, 10 T cell receptor beta chains from the same sample are listed, as sequenced in a study of CD8 T cells in Susac syndrome. The RNA input was about 0.45 to 1 ug, and it was reverse transcribed with random hexamers. A single record per CDR3 protein comes from TCRdb applying MiXCR to the immunoSEQ multiplex PCR reads. The table shows 200,000 to 250,000 distinct CDR3 sequences, with more than 85% occurring only once. The sequencing input was CD8+ T cells from PBMCs. The receptors derive from a human donor with multiple sclerosis.

This sequence joins TRBV12-3 or TRBV12-4 and TRBJ2-7, with D unresolved. Trimming stripped 2 bases from V and 6 bases from J, with 14 bases between. The CDR3 covers 14 residues. The chain's CDR3 is CASSLSPRPGEQYF. CDR3 nucleotide sequence: TGTGCCAGCAGTTTATCCCCGAGACCAGGCGAGCAGTACTTC.

This chain connects TRBV7-9 to TRBJ1-1, with a tentative D call TRBD1 (5 bases). V lost 1 base and J 1 base, leaving 7 bases between the germline ends. Germline V CDR1 and CDR2: SEHNR, FQNEAQ (reference sequence). The CDR3 sequence is 14 residues long. The CDR3 sequence: CASSLGDGNTEAFF. CDR3 nucleotide sequence: TGTGCCAGCAGCTTAGGGGACGGGAACACTGAAGCTTTCTTT.

This chain links TRBV13 with TRBJ1-1, with unresolved D. Germline lookup yields CDR1 PRHDT and CDR2 FYEKMQ (reference sequence). This CDR3 has 16 residues. Trimming took 0 bases from V and 2 from J, leaving 13 bases between them. CDR3 DNA sequence: TGTGCCAGCAGCTTAGGGGCGGGCCAGGTCAACACTGAAGCTTTCTTT. As protein: CASSLGAGQVNTEAFF.

The chain recombines TRBV4-2 with TRBJ2-7; TRBD2 aligns across 13 bases. The CDR3 is 15 residues long. In germline, CDR1 is LGHNA, CDR2 YNFKEQ. With 0 bases clipped from V and 9 bases from J, the junction kept 5 bases outside the gene matches. CDR3 sequence: CASSQDVLAGGGQYF. Written as DNA, the CDR3 is TGTGCCAGCAGCCAAGATGTACTAGCGGGAGGGGGGCAGTACTTC.

This sequence joins TRBV2 and TRBJ2-4, with D perhaps matching TRBD1 or TRBD2 (5 bases each). Germline V CDR1 and CDR2: SNHLY, FYNNEI. Trimming took off 0 bases at V and 1 base at J, with 16 bases between the two ends. There are 18 residues in the CDR3. This chain's CDR3 is CASSEALLGELAKNIQYF. CDR3 coding DNA: TGTGCCAGCAGTGAAGCGCTTCTGGGGGAGCTCGCCAAAAACATTCAGTACTTC.

This clonotype showed up just once. The chain uses TRBV30 and TRBJ1-1; no firm D call. The CDR3 runs to 13 residues. From germline, CDR1 is GTSNPN and CDR2 SVGIG (reference sequence). V lost 1 base and J 3 bases, leaving 9 bases between the germline ends. The CDR3 spells CAWSAWVDTEAFF. CDR3 bases: TGTGCCTGGAGTGCGTGGGTCGACACTGAAGCTTTCTTT.

The chain carries TRBV2 and TRBJ2-5; D possibly corresponds to TRBD2 (6 bases). Trimming removed 7 bases from V and 4 bases from J, with 19 bases in between. Per the germline V gene, CDR1 is SNHLY and CDR2 is FYNNEI. This CDR3 is built from 15 residues. This chain's CDR3 is CASTEGEGGIETQYF. The CDR3 DNA reads TGTGCCAGCACCGAGGGAGAGGGAGGTATAGAGACCCAGTACTTC.

The gene calls are TRBV4-1 and TRBJ2-7; no clear D gene. Germline V gene data show CDR1 as MGHRA and CDR2 as YSYEKL. This CDR3 has 15 amino acids. The V gene lost 2 bases and the J gene lost 1 base, with 12 bases spanning the gap. The CDR3: CASSQSIQKSYEQYF. The CDR3 nucleotides are TGCGCCAGCAGCCAATCAATACAGAAATCCTACGAGCAGTACTTC.

The chain is built from TRBV30 and TRBJ2-1; 8 nucleotides agree with TRBD1. Germline CDR1 and CDR2: GTSNPN and SVGIG (reference sequence). The V segment lost 8 bases and the J segment 4 bases; nucleotides outside the gene matches: 10. The CDR3 length is 14 residues. The CDR3 DNA follows: TGTGCCCTCGACAGGGGAGAAAGGTACAATGAGCAGTTCTTC. This encodes CALDRGERYNEQFF.

V usage is TRBV11-3 and J usage is TRBJ2-1; 7 bases are a match to TRBD2. Germline V gene sequence: CDR1 SGHNT, CDR2 YENEEA. This CDR3 region has 14 residues. V lost 5 bases to trimming and J lost 5 bases; unmatched junction nucleotides: 6. This CDR3 reads CASSARTSHNEQFF. As DNA, the CDR3 is TGTGCCAGCAGCGCCCGGACTAGTCACAATGAGCAGTTCTTC.